These 26 T cell receptor beta chains share one sample of origin, sequenced in a study of blood T cell repertoires in COVID-19. Repertoires were generated with immunoSEQ multiplex PCR, while TCRdb's copy carries only in-frame clones and drops some. The sample yields 130,000 to 150,000 clones, roughly 79% seen once. Sequenced material: peripheral blood. These TCRs come from a woman aged 55-70 years with acute or convalescent COVID-19.

V is TRBV5-6 and J is TRBJ1-6; no firm D call. CDR1 and CDR2 (germline): SGHDT, YYEEEE. V lost 5 bases and J lost 0, with 12 bases in between. The CDR3 covers 16 residues. DNA of the CDR3: TGTGCCAGCAGGCGTGCGGGCCGCTCCTATAATTCACCCCTCCACTTT. Encoded protein: CASRRAGRSYNSPLHF.

This rearrangement joins TRBV6-5 to TRBJ2-7; 8 bases are a match to TRBD2. The junction had 7 bases not matched to a gene; V was cut back by 6 bases and J by 0 bases. This CDR3 has 15 residues. Germline CDR1 and CDR2: MNHEY and SVGAGI. CDR3 DNA sequence: TGTGCCAGCAGAGAGAGCGGGAGCAGCTCCTACGAGCAGTACTTC. As protein: CASRESGSSSYEQYF.

The CDR3 sequence: CASRIADTQYF. The DNA of the CDR3 is TGTGCCAGCAGAATAGCAGATACGCAGTATTTT. The chain joins TRBV12-3 or TRBV12-4 to TRBJ2-3; D is ambiguous. The CDR3 loop spans 11 amino acids. The V end lost 6 bases, the J end lost 4 bases, and 5 bases lay between the germline ends.

This rearrangement joins TRBV27 to TRBJ2-3, with TRBD2 matching over 10 bases. J lost 5 bases, V lost 2 bases, and 16 bases had no gene match. CDR1 and CDR2 from the germline V gene are MNHEY and SMNVEV (reference sequence). This CDR3 region has 19 residues. Here the CDR3 reads CASSLRVWGGLAGVDTQYF. The CDR3 nucleotides read TGTGCCAGCAGTTTAAGGGTGTGGGGGGGCCTAGCGGGAGTAGATACGCAGTATTTT.

The chain is built from TRBV10-3 and TRBJ2-1; 7 bases fit TRBD2. The CDR3 extends over 14 amino acids. CDR1 and CDR2 from the germline V gene are ENHRY and SYGVKD. J was trimmed by 9 bases and V by 5 bases; bases with no gene match: 10. The CDR3 bases are TGTGCCATCAGTCCGGGGGGAGCTGGTAGTGAGCAGTTCTTC. Translating gives CAISPGGAGSEQFF.

The chain joins TRBV4-1 to TRBJ2-1; 9 nucleotides line up with TRBD1. V was pared by 2 bases and J by 8 bases, with 13 bases of the junction left unmatched. The germline CDR1 and CDR2 sequences are MGHRA and YSYEKL. The CDR3 has 17 amino acids. As DNA, the CDR3 is TGCGCCAGCAGCCAAACGACCGGGACAGGGCGAGTAGATGAGCAGTTCTTC. The encoded protein is CASSQTTGTGRVDEQFF.

This clone showed up just once. The V and J genes are TRBV11-2 and TRBJ1-6; D is unresolved. Germline V gene data show CDR1 as SGHAT and CDR2 as FQNNGV. The CDR3 totals 16 residues. The V end lost 4 bases, the J end lost 0 bases, and 10 bases lay between the germline ends. The CDR3 DNA reads TGTGCCAGCAGCTCTTCCCGGGGCTCCTATAATTCACCCCTCCACTTT. Translation gives CASSSSRGSYNSPLHF.

Here the CDR3 DNA reads TGTGCCAGCAGTTTTGGGGCAGGGGGGACCTACGAGCAGTACTTC. Amino acid sequence: CASSFGAGGTYEQYF. The chain combines TRBV27 with TRBJ2-7; TRBD1 might be the D (7 bases). V was clipped by 3 bases and J by 2 bases, with 14 bases between them. This CDR3 region has 15 residues. The germline V gene has CDR1 MNHEY and CDR2 SMNVEV (reference sequence).

This chain uses TRBV27 with TRBJ1-5; D possibly corresponds to TRBD1 (5 bases). Trimming removed 4 bases at V and 5 bases at J, with 9 bases between. The length of the CDR3 is 13 residues. The germline gives CDR1 MNHEY, CDR2 SMNVEV (reference sequence). CDR3 residues: CASSYRLDQPQHF. CDR3 nucleotides: TGTGCCAGCAGTTACAGGCTAGATCAGCCCCAGCATTTT.

The rearrangement joins TRBV5-1 to TRBJ2-4; D might be TRBD1 (5 bases). Germline loops: CDR1 SGHRS, CDR2 YFSETQ. Trimming shortened V by 0 bases and J by 3 bases, and 10 bases separated the two germline ends. This CDR3 contains 15 residues. The CDR3 here is CASSLGVRGKNIQYF. The CDR3 bases are TGCGCCAGCAGCTTGGGGGTTAGGGGCAAAAACATTCAGTACTTC.

V is TRBV27 and J is TRBJ2-7, with D perhaps matching TRBD2 (5 bases). This CDR3 contains 12 residues. Trimming pared 3 bases from V and 4 bases from J, leaving 7 bases between. Germline V gives CDR1 MNHEY, CDR2 SMNVEV (reference sequence). Written as DNA, the CDR3 is TGTGCCAGCAGTTTTCCGGGGTACGAGCAGTACTTC. This translates into CASSFPGYEQYF.

The rearrangement joins TRBV9 to TRBJ1-3, with 7 bases identical to TRBD1. Trimming at V came to 3 bases and at J to 4 bases, leaving 7 bases not matched to a gene. CDR1 is SGDLS, CDR2 YYNGEE, per germline. The CDR3 covers 15 residues. The CDR3 coding sequence is TGTGCCAGCAGCGGAGACAGGGTTGCAGGAAACACCATATATTTT. Protein product: CASSGDRVAGNTIYF.

The chain carries TRBV12-3 or TRBV12-4 and TRBJ2-1; D not resolved. The CDR3 runs 12 residues. Deletions cut 9 bases from V and 0 bases from J, with 6 bases between. The CDR3 loop is CASLGSYNEQFF. CDR3 DNA sequence: TGTGCCAGTCTAGGCTCCTACAATGAGCAGTTCTTC.

This clone was detected a few times. V and J are TRBV19 and TRBJ2-1, with a weak D call TRBD2 (5 bases). V dropped 1 base and J dropped 4 bases, with 8 bases sitting between them. The CDR3 extends over 14 amino acids. CDR1 and CDR2 from the germline V gene are LNHDA and SQIVND (reference sequence). The chain's CDR3 is CASSIGSGYNEQFF. The CDR3 DNA reads TGTGCCAGTAGTATAGGAAGCGGATACAATGAGCAGTTCTTC.

This chain uses TRBV9 with TRBJ2-5, with a tentative D call TRBD1 (5 bases). This CDR3 spans 15 amino acids. V was cut by 0 bases and J by 4 bases, with 13 bases left in between. The germline CDR1 and CDR2 sequences are SGDLS and YYNGEE. The DNA of the CDR3 is TGTGCCAGCAGCGTAGATACAGGAGTAGGAGAGACCCAGTACTTC. This encodes CASSVDTGVGETQYF.

The V gene is TRBV25-1, the J gene TRBJ1-3; unclear D gene. The V end lost 3 bases, the J end lost 3 bases, and 3 bases lay between the germline ends. Germline lookup yields CDR1 MGHDK and CDR2 SYGVNS. CDR3 size: 12 residues. CDR3 loop: CASSDYGNTIYF. In nucleotides, the CDR3 is TGTGCCAGCAGTGATTATGGAAACACCATATATTTT.

The genes are TRBV4-1 and TRBJ2-7; no firm D call. V shed 0 bases and J shed 2 bases, with 17 bases lying between them. CDR3 size: 17 residues. Germline CDR1 reads MGHRA; CDR2 reads YSYEKL. DNA of the CDR3: TGCGCCAGCAGCCAAGAGAGTGGCTGGGCAGTTGCCTACGAGCAGTACTTC. Protein sequence: CASSQESGWAVAYEQYF.

The V and J genes are TRBV9 and TRBJ1-4, with 8 bases aligning to TRBD1. V lost 0 bases and J lost 8; bases outside the gene matches: 3. The CDR3 is 14 amino acids. Germline CDR1 is SGDLS and CDR2 is YYNGEE. DNA of the CDR3: TGTGCCAGCAGCGTAGGACAGGGGAGGGAAAAACTGTTTTTT. This gives the protein CASSVGQGREKLFF. Full variable domain (remainder filled in from reference TRBV9 and TRBJ1-4): DSGVTQTPKHLITATGQRVTLRCSPRSGDLSVYWYQQSLDQGLQFLIQYYNGEERAKGNILERFSAQQFPDLHSELNLSSLELGDSALYFCASSVGQGREKLFFGSGTQLSVL.

This chain joins TRBV7-3 and TRBJ2-1, with 10 bases aligning to TRBD2. Trimming at V came to 4 bases and at J to 7 bases, leaving 1 base not matched to a gene. The CDR3 length is 13 residues. CDR1 and CDR2 (germline): SGHTA, FQGTGA. DNA for the CDR3: TGTGCCAGCAGCTCGGGACTAGCGAATGAGCAGTTCTTC. This gives the protein CASSSGLANEQFF.

The CDR3 sequence is CASSPTGLAGDREQYF. The CDR3 region has the DNA TGTGCCAGCAGCCCCACCGGACTAGCGGGAGATCGGGAGCAGTACTTC. The chain links TRBV28 to TRBJ2-7; 13 bases fit TRBD2. V lost 6 bases to trimming and J lost 7 bases; unmatched junction nucleotides: 12. CDR1 MDHEN and CDR2 SYDVKM come from the germline V gene. This CDR3 has 16 amino acids.

CDR3 loop: CASTSLGGSYNEQFF. Here the CDR3 DNA reads TGTGCCAGCACCTCATTGGGGGGGAGCTACAATGAGCAGTTCTTC. The chain recombines TRBV5-4 with TRBJ2-1; 7 bases line up with TRBD2. The junction had 9 bases not matched to a gene; V was cut back by 6 bases and J by 3 bases. Germline CDR1 and CDR2: SGHNT and YYREEE (reference sequence). This CDR3 spans 15 amino acids.

The sample holds a few counts of this clone. The CDR3 loop is CASSYEAENEQFF. DNA of the CDR3: TGTGCCAGCAGTTACGAAGCGGAAAATGAGCAGTTCTTC. The V call is TRBV6-5, the J call TRBJ2-1, with D maybe TRBD2 (5 bases). The germline V gene encodes CDR1 MNHEY and CDR2 SVGAGI. This CDR3 region has 13 residues. V was clipped by 2 bases and J by 7 bases, with 9 bases between them.

The rearrangement links TRBV20-1 to TRBJ1-2, with D hard to call. With 7 bases removed from V and 6 bases from J, the gap between germline ends came to 9 bases. Germline-derived CDR1 and CDR2 are DFQATT and SNEGSKA (reference sequence). This CDR3 spans 10 amino acids. CDR3 coding DNA: TGCAGTGTTTTTGAGGATGGCTACACCTTC. Translating gives CSVFEDGYTF.

The J gene is TRBJ2-2, the V gene TRBV11-2; 10 bases align to TRBD2. The trim removed 2 bases at V and 7 bases at J, leaving 4 bases unmatched. From germline, CDR1 is SGHAT and CDR2 FQNNGV. This CDR3 is 15 amino acids long. The CDR3 nucleotides read TGTGCCAGCAGCTTAAGGCTAGCGGGAGACGGGGAGCTGTTTTTT. Translating gives CASSLRLAGDGELFF.

The V call is TRBV30, the J call TRBJ1-1; possible D gene TRBD1, 5 bases. The CDR3 runs to 14 residues. Trimming took off 2 bases at V and 1 base at J, with 11 bases between the two ends. Germline assignment: CDR1 GTSNPN and CDR2 SVGIG (reference sequence). CDR3 amino acids: CAWSLAGQNTEAFF. CDR3 nucleotides: TGTGCCTGGAGTCTGGCAGGGCAGAACACTGAAGCTTTCTTT.

There are a few counts of this clone. V and J are TRBV5-1 and TRBJ2-7; tentatively, D is TRBD1 (6 bases). The CDR3 extends over 14 amino acids. Germline-derived CDR1 and CDR2 are SGHRS and YFSETQ. V was trimmed by 4 bases and J by 3 bases, leaving 14 bases between them. The CDR3 protein is CASSRDKALYEQYF. DNA of the CDR3: TGCGCCAGCAGCAGGGACAAGGCTCTCTACGAGCAGTACTTC.